These 20 T cell receptor beta chains share one sample of origin, sequenced in a study of spatial heterogeneity in lung cancer. The time point: sample taken at primary tumor resection. Tumor, nontumor lung or frozen PBMC supplied whole RNA, sequenced without sorting. TCRdb reprocessed the 5' RACE reads via MiXCR and lists one record per CDR3 protein. The sample has about 36,000 distinct CDR3 sequences; around 5.2% are singletons. The source was PBMCs, collected at surgery. Source of these receptors: a female donor with early-stage non-small cell lung cancer.

This clonotype was counted many times. This rearrangement joins TRBV27 to TRBJ1-6; D remains ambiguous. The germline V and J ends were trimmed by 0 bases and 14 bases, with 17 bases remaining between them. CDR3 length equals 15 residues. Germline V lookup: CDR1 MNHEY, CDR2 SMNVEV (reference sequence). The CDR3 sequence: CASSLSGMSTSALHF. CDR3 DNA: TGTGCCAGCAGTTTATCTGGGATGTCGACATCGGCCCTCCACTTT.

This clonotype was recorded at least ten times. The chain employs TRBV7-2 and TRBJ2-7; D remains unclear. From germline, CDR1 is SGHTA and CDR2 FQGNSA. Trimming removed 5 bases from V and 3 bases from J, with 8 bases in between. The CDR3 totals 12 residues. CDR3 nucleotide sequence: TGTGCCAGCAGCGACGAGAACTACGAGCAGTACTTC. Protein sequence: CASSDENYEQYF.

This clonotype has a count of ten or more. The V call is TRBV5-1, the J call TRBJ2-5; TRBD2 matches at 7 bases. CDR1 and CDR2 from the germline V gene are SGHRS and YFSETQ. The CDR3 covers 13 residues. After removal of 4 bases from V and 5 bases from J, the junction contained 5 bases not matched to a gene. The CDR3 sequence: CASSRGSGETQYF. CDR3 in DNA: TGCGCCAGCAGCCGCGGGAGCGGGGAGACCCAGTACTTC.

The sample holds many counts of this clonotype. The CDR3 bases are TGTGCCAGCAGCCTCATAGGACGGTTGAACACTGAAGCTTTCTTT. As protein: CASSLIGRLNTEAFF. The chain couples TRBV7-9 to TRBJ1-1; no clear D. The CDR3 is made up of 15 amino acids. Germline V lookup: CDR1 SEHNR, CDR2 FQNEAQ (reference sequence). The germline V and J ends were trimmed by 5 bases and 0 bases, with 13 bases remaining between them.

This clonotype was picked up many times. This rearrangement joins TRBV7-9 to TRBJ2-7, with D unresolved. CDR3 length: 13 residues. V dropped 4 bases and J dropped 0 bases, with 7 bases sitting between them. Per the germline V gene, CDR1 is SEHNR and CDR2 is FQNEAQ (reference sequence). CDR3 sequence reads: CASSSPNSYEQYF. The CDR3 DNA reads TGTGCCAGCAGCTCCCCCAACTCCTACGAGCAGTACTTC.

A few counts support this clonotype. The chain joins TRBV2 to TRBJ1-5; D may be TRBD1 (6 bases). Germline V gene sequence: CDR1 SNHLY, CDR2 FYNNEI. The V end was cut by 2 bases, the J end by 5 bases, with 13 bases between. This CDR3 comprises 15 residues. This CDR3 is CASSEIGGQYQPQHF. CDR3 nucleotides: TGTGCCAGCAGTGAAATAGGGGGACAATATCAGCCCCAGCATTTT.

The chain uses TRBV19 and TRBJ2-3; D remains unclear. The CDR3 runs to 15 residues. Per the germline V gene, CDR1 is LNHDA and CDR2 is SQIVND (reference sequence). V was pared by 3 bases and J by 0 bases, with 10 bases between. The CDR3: CASSIGAYSTDTQYF. The CDR3 DNA sequence: TGTGCCAGTAGTATTGGCGCCTATAGCACAGATACGCAGTATTTT.

This clonotype was counted many times. The chain combines TRBV19 with TRBJ2-3; possibly TRBD2 for D (5 bases). The germline V gene encodes CDR1 LNHDA and CDR2 SQIVND (reference sequence). This CDR3 has 13 residues. V lost 4 bases, J lost 9 bases, and 14 bases lay in between. The CDR3 protein is CASSSGLRGTQYF. CDR3 nucleotides: TGTGCCAGTAGTAGTGGCCTCCGAGGGACGCAGTATTTT.

This clonotype has at least ten counts. The chain recombines TRBV20-1 with TRBJ2-7; the D gene is possibly TRBD2 (7 bases). The CDR3 consists of 13 residues. The germline V gene encodes CDR1 DFQATT and CDR2 SNEGSKA (reference sequence). Between the trimmed V and J ends, which lost 5 bases and 4 bases, there was a span of 15 bases. CDR3 amino acids: CSAPSGGGYEQYF. CDR3 in DNA: TGCAGTGCTCCCTCGGGGGGCGGATACGAGCAGTACTTC.

This clonotype was detected many times. The genes are TRBV5-1 and TRBJ2-2; tentative D call: TRBD1 (5 bases). Germline V gene lookup returns CDR1 SGHRS and CDR2 YFSETQ. The CDR3 contains 15 residues. Trimming stripped 0 bases from V and 4 bases from J, with 10 bases between. The CDR3 DNA sequence: TGCGCCAGCAGCTTGGCCCTTACAGGCACCGGGGAGCTGTTTTTT. Translation: CASSLALTGTGELFF.

This clonotype was seen more than once but under ten times. The chain is built from TRBV2 and TRBJ2-1; TRBD2 matches at 11 bases. J was trimmed by 3 bases and V by 0 bases; bases with no gene match: 10. Germline V gives CDR1 SNHLY, CDR2 FYNNEI. This CDR3 comprises 19 residues. The CDR3 loop reads CASSEAVGLAGGLYNEQFF. In DNA form, the CDR3 reads TGTGCCAGCAGTGAAGCGGTTGGGCTAGCGGGGGGACTCTACAATGAGCAGTTCTTC.

This clonotype was recorded at least ten times. The chain has TRBV5-6 and TRBJ2-7; TRBD1 agrees at 7 bases. The CDR3 is 15 residues long. The V and J ends lost 4 bases and 3 bases, in that order; junction bases with no gene match: 10. From germline, CDR1 is SGHDT and CDR2 YYEEEE. CDR3 coding DNA: TGTGCCAGCAGCCCGGATCTCGGACAGGTCTACGAGCAGTACTTC. Its protein product is CASSPDLGQVYEQYF.

This clonotype was recorded at least ten times. V usage is TRBV11-2 and J usage is TRBJ2-7; D is possibly TRBD1 (6 bases). Trimming pared 6 bases from V and 3 bases from J, leaving 12 bases between. This CDR3 spans 13 amino acids. Germline V gene data show CDR1 as SGHAT and CDR2 as FQNNGV. The CDR3 sequence: CASSPRDIYEQYF. As DNA, the CDR3 is TGTGCCAGCAGTCCCCGGGACATCTACGAGCAGTACTTC.

This clonotype was seen ten or more times. The rearrangement uses TRBV12-3 or TRBV12-4 and TRBJ1-5; D remains unclear. The CDR3 runs to 17 residues. Trimming removed 3 bases from V and 0 bases from J, with 15 bases in between. The DNA of the CDR3 is TGTGCCAGCAGTTTCCCCTTACACGGGGATAGCAATCAGCCCCAGCATTTT. Translated: CASSFPLHGDSNQPQHF.

This clonotype was recorded at least ten times. This chain links TRBV20-1 with TRBJ2-3; no reliable D call. The CDR3 spans 20 residues. Germline lookup yields CDR1 DFQATT and CDR2 SNEGSKA (reference sequence). V was shortened by 5 bases and J by 2 bases, with 32 bases between the two germline ends. CDR3 sequence reads: CSAYPDRLDPRRLNTDTQYF. The DNA for the CDR3 is TGCAGTGCTTATCCGGATAGGCTAGACCCCCGCAGACTTAACACAGATACGCAGTATTTT.

This rearrangement joins TRBV2 to TRBJ1-5; D may be TRBD1 (5 bases). The length of the CDR3 is 14 residues. V was cut by 4 bases and J by 1 base, with 8 bases left in between. Germline values: CDR1 SNHLY, CDR2 FYNNEI. This CDR3 reads CASSAGPSNQPQHF. The CDR3 DNA reads TGTGCCAGCAGTGCGGGACCGAGCAATCAGCCCCAGCATTTT.

This clonotype came up many times. The CDR3 DNA reads TGTGCCAGCAGTCCTCGTCCCTATGGCTACACCTTC. It specifies CASSPRPYGYTF. V gene TRBV28 combines with J gene TRBJ1-2, with unresolved D. The CDR3 covers 12 residues. Deletions cut 5 bases from V and 4 bases from J, with 8 bases between. Germline V gene data show CDR1 as MDHEN and CDR2 as SYDVKM.

This clonotype has a count of ten or more. The chain carries TRBV18 and TRBJ1-3, with unresolved D. Per the germline V gene, CDR1 is KGHSH and CDR2 is LQKENI. The V and J ends lost 3 bases and 0 bases respectively, with 12 bases between them. The CDR3 has 16 amino acids. CDR3 nucleotides: TGTGCCAGCTCACCCCAGAGTTCCGCCTCTGGAAACACCATATATTTT. This encodes CASSPQSSASGNTIYF.

This clonotype was seen at least ten times. This chain connects TRBV3-1 to TRBJ1-1, with D unclear. V lost 4 bases, J lost 3 bases, and 6 bases lay in between. Germline values: CDR1 LGHDT, CDR2 YNNKEL (reference sequence). CDR3 size: 12 residues. In nucleotides, the CDR3 is TGTGCCAGCAGCCGGATGGACACTGAAGCTTTCTTT. Its protein is CASSRMDTEAFF.

This clonotype was counted many times. This chain uses TRBV6-5 with TRBJ1-2; D possibly corresponds to TRBD1 (5 bases). The CDR3 runs to 14 residues. From germline, CDR1 is MNHEY and CDR2 SVGAGI. The ends were cut back, 6 bases at V and 2 bases at J, with 13 bases in the middle. In DNA form, the CDR3 reads TGTGCCAGCAGCTCCGGGACCCAGAACTATGGCTACACCTTC. It codes for CASSSGTQNYGYTF.